Listed here are 8 T cell receptor beta chains from one sample, sequenced in a study of shared clonotypes between healthy human individuals (dated by TCRdb to 2019 to 2021). Libraries were made using the immunoSEQ multiplex PCR assay. The table comes from immuneACCESS by way of TCRdb, which keeps in-frame sequences with V and J called. Part of the clones is missing from these tables; in studies checked, under half for an unresolved V gene and the rest for unknown reasons. This sample lists roughly 700,000 clones; 90% were detected once. Around a third of the sample comes from the top ten. Sequenced input: memory CD8+ T cells from PBMCs. In light of the paper, this sample's cell subset or site label describes: CD45RO+ cells pooled with CCR7-negative TemRA cells. The receptors shown here come from a man between 18 and 29 years old in good health. Some clones in this sample may be carry-over from other donors' samples.

The chain couples TRBV18 to TRBJ1-4, with TRBD1 identical over 7 bases. Germline assignment: CDR1 KGHSH and CDR2 LQKENI. J was trimmed by 7 bases and V by 6 bases; bases with no gene match: 14. The CDR3 has 16 amino acids. CDR3 DNA sequence: TGTGCCAGCTCTTCGGAAAGAGGGACAGAAGGTGAAAAACTGTTTTTT. Translating it yields CASSSERGTEGEKLFF.

The chain is built from TRBV9 and TRBJ1-3, with unresolved D. CDR1 is SGDLS, CDR2 YYNGEE, per germline. The CDR3 loop spans 13 amino acids. The ends were cut back, 5 bases at V and 4 bases at J, with 10 bases in the middle. CDR3 nucleotides: TGTGCCAGCAGGGGTTCTTGGGGAAACACCATATATTTT. Translated, it gives CASRGSWGNTIYF.

V and J are TRBV12-5 and TRBJ2-7, with 7 bases that match TRBD1. V dropped 4 bases and J dropped 6; count of bases not matched to a gene: 3. Per germline, CDR1 LGHNT and CDR2 FRNRAP. CDR3 length equals 12 residues. CDR3 sequence: CASGSPGGEQYF. The DNA for the CDR3 is TGTGCTAGTGGTTCGCCAGGGGGCGAGCAGTACTTC.

The rearrangement joins TRBV16 to TRBJ2-7; D is undetermined. From germline, CDR1 is KGHSY and CDR2 FQNENV. Trimming shortened V by 4 bases and J by 2 bases, and 12 bases separated the two germline ends. The CDR3 consists of 14 residues. Here the CDR3 reads CASSLVTATYEQYF. The CDR3 DNA follows: TGTGCCAGCAGCCTTGTGACTGCTACCTACGAGCAGTACTTC.

The V call is TRBV6-5, the J call TRBJ2-5; TRBD2 matches at 7 bases. CDR3 length: 15 residues. V gave up 6 bases and J gave up 5 bases; unmatched junction bases: 12. The V gene's germline CDR1 is MNHEY and CDR2 SVGAGI. The CDR3: CASSITSVSGETQYF. CDR3 DNA sequence: TGTGCCAGCAGCATAACTAGCGTATCAGGGGAGACCCAGTACTTC.

CDR3 in amino acids: CASSLTGGSTDTQYF. CDR3 in DNA: TGTGCCAGCAGCTTGACAGGCGGAAGCACAGATACGCAGTATTTT. J is TRBJ2-3 and V is TRBV7-9; the D gene is possibly TRBD1 (6 bases). CDR3 length: 15 amino acids. Trimming shortened V by 3 bases and J by 0 bases, and 10 bases separated the two germline ends. The V gene's germline CDR1 is SEHNR and CDR2 FQNEAQ (reference sequence).

J is TRBJ1-1 and V is TRBV7-3; 7 bases fit TRBD1. The CDR3 length is 15 residues. Germline V gene sequence: CDR1 SGHTA, CDR2 FQGTGA. Trimming took 1 base from V and 1 from J; bases not matched to a gene: 3. The DNA for the CDR3 is TGTGCCAGCAGCTTAATCAGGGGGGCGAACACTGAAGCTTTCTTT. This codes for CASSLIRGANTEAFF.

The chain has TRBV7-2 and TRBJ2-7; D is perhaps TRBD2 (6 bases). V was clipped by 5 bases and J by 4 bases, with 15 bases between them. Germline V gene lookup returns CDR1 SGHTA and CDR2 FQGNSA. This CDR3 is 14 amino acids long. In nucleotides, the CDR3 is TGTGCCAGCAGCCAAACGGGACTCGGATACGAGCAGTACTTC. This codes for CASSQTGLGYEQYF.